This T cell receptor beta chain emerged from a study of T cells in Graves' hyperthyroidism and ophthalmopathy. General observations from the study: Most thyroid clonotypes expanded above 0.001 appeared in blood too.

This clonotype was seen many times. The antigen is unknown. Any patient presenting with uncontrolled infection, other autoimmune disease, pregnancy or lactation was left out. RNA transcripts were the template for amplifying TCR beta CDR3 regions. A set of HTBI primers served as the primers for a first-round RT-PCR of the TCR CDR3. TCRdb re-derived calls from the multiplex PCR reads in MiXCR, one entry per CDR3 protein. The repertoire holds 600,000 to 700,000 distinct CDR3 sequences, with just under 45% as singletons. With 10 bases removed from V and 4 bases from J, the gap between germline ends came to 14 bases. The CDR3 sequence is 12 residues long. CDR1 and CDR2 (germline): MNHNY, SVGAGI (reference sequence).

The V call is TRBV6-6, the J call TRBJ2-7; D possibly corresponds to TRBD1 (6 bases). This sequence was found in an adult man with Graves' disease, either hyperthyroidism or ophthalmopathy (not recorded which). Sequencing input: peripheral blood or thyroid tissue (not recorded which). CDR3 in amino acids: CATSKQGYEQYF. CDR3 coding DNA: TGTGCCACCTCTAAACAGGGTTACGAGCAGTACTTC.